These 23 T cell receptor beta chains came from one sample sequenced in a study of T cell responses to AZD1222 COVID-19 vaccine. Sequenced by immunoSEQ multiplex PCR; TCRdb stores in-frame clones only, minus some. The table records 130,000 or so clones, around 90% of them present only once. Sequences were derived from peripheral blood, sampled 28 days after the second AZD1222 dose. The receptor set was obtained from an adult who received the AZD1222 COVID-19 vaccine.

The J gene is TRBJ1-2, the V gene TRBV19; tentatively, D is TRBD1 (5 bases). This CDR3 is built from 14 residues. The V end was cut by 6 bases, the J end by 4 bases, with 15 bases between. From germline, CDR1 is LNHDA and CDR2 SQIVND (reference sequence). CDR3 amino acids: CASSLGQGGYGYTF. Here the CDR3 DNA reads TGTGCCAGTAGCCTCGGGCAGGGCGGCTATGGCTACACCTTC.

The rearrangement links TRBV7-9 to TRBJ1-4; D remains unclear. Germline loops: CDR1 SEHNR, CDR2 FQNEAQ (reference sequence). Between the trimmed V and J ends, which lost 2 bases and 4 bases, there was a span of 8 bases. This CDR3 has 14 residues. The CDR3 reads CASSLRADNEKLFF. CDR3 nucleotides: TGTGCCAGCAGCTTAAGGGCAGATAATGAAAAACTGTTTTTT.

J is TRBJ2-2 and V is TRBV5-1, with TRBD1 as a possible D gene (6 bases). Per germline, CDR1 SGHRS and CDR2 YFSETQ. The CDR3 is 15 amino acids. With 4 bases removed from V and 0 bases from J, the gap between germline ends came to 10 bases. The CDR3 reads CASSEGQTNTGELFF. CDR3 nucleotides: TGCGCCAGCAGCGAGGGACAAACGAACACCGGGGAGCTGTTTTTT.

The chain has TRBV3-1 (or the pseudogene TRBV3-2) and TRBJ1-4; 7 bases map to TRBD1. Germline CDR1 LGHDT, CDR2 YNNKEL (reference sequence). This CDR3 is built from 16 residues. V trimming: 4 bases; J trimming: 7 bases; junction bases outside the gene matches: 12. The CDR3 loop reads CASSPLDSGGSEKLFF. The CDR3 DNA reads as TGTGCCAGCAGCCCGTTGGACTCAGGGGGGAGTGAAAAACTGTTTTTT.

The V call is TRBV27, the J call TRBJ2-2; 7 positions match TRBD1. After removal of 6 bases from V and 2 bases from J, the junction contained 6 bases not matched to a gene. The CDR3 is made up of 15 amino acids. Germline CDR1 is MNHEY and CDR2 is SMNVEV (reference sequence). DNA for the CDR3: TGTGCCAGCAGCGATAACAGGGGTAACACCGGGGAGCTGTTTTTT. Translation: CASSDNRGNTGELFF.

V and J are TRBV11-3 and TRBJ1-2; the D gene is possibly TRBD1 (6 bases). The CDR3 has 12 residues. V was trimmed by 4 bases and J by 5 bases, leaving 8 bases between them. CDR1 and CDR2 (germline): SGHNT, YENEEA. CDR3 in amino acids: CASSSTGYGYTF. The CDR3 nucleotides are TGTGCCAGCAGCTCAACAGGGTATGGCTACACCTTC.

The rearrangement joins TRBV30 to TRBJ2-5; D is unresolved. Germline CDR1 reads GTSNPN; CDR2 reads SVGIG (reference sequence). Trimming left V 6 bases short and J 5 bases short, with 10 bases between. CDR3 size: 11 residues. The CDR3 here is CACSRFETQYF. The CDR3 DNA reads TGTGCCTGTTCACGGTTCGAGACCCAGTACTTC.

The CDR3 spells CASSHEGQGYYGYTF. The CDR3 nucleotides read TGTGCCAGCAGCCACGAAGGACAGGGCTACTATGGCTACACCTTC. The rearrangement links TRBV14 to TRBJ1-2, with 8 bases that match TRBD1. This CDR3 region has 15 residues. V lost 3 bases and J lost 3; bases outside the gene matches: 6. Germline values: CDR1 SGHDN, CDR2 FVKESK.

The CDR3 here is CASSGTGTPKEALHF. The CDR3 DNA follows: TGTGCCAGCAGTGGGACCGGGACCCCTAAAGAAGCCCTCCACTTT. V is TRBV25-1 and J is TRBJ1-6; D is possibly TRBD1 (5 bases). Germline V gene sequence: CDR1 MGHDK, CDR2 SYGVNS. The CDR3 has 15 amino acids. Trimming cost V 4 bases and J 14 bases, with 21 bases left between them.

This chain connects TRBV12-3 or TRBV12-4 to TRBJ2-3; 11 bases map to TRBD2. The CDR3 has 13 amino acids. Losses at the gene ends were 6 bases for V and 8 bases for J; bases not matched to a gene: 4. CDR3 nucleotide sequence: TGTGCCAGCAGACTAGCGGGAGAGGGTACGCAGTATTTT. Amino acids: CASRLAGEGTQYF.

The rearrangement links TRBV12-5 to TRBJ2-3; D not resolved. The CDR3 extends over 15 amino acids. CDR1 and CDR2 (germline): LGHNT, FRNRAP. V lost 2 bases to trimming and J lost 3 bases, with 12 bases between them. CDR3 coding DNA: TGTGCTAGTGGTTTGATAACAAGTCCGACAGATACGCAGTATTTT. As protein: CASGLITSPTDTQYF. The full variable domain, in which reference TRBV12-5 and TRBJ2-3 provide the parts outside the CDR3, is DARVTQTPRHKVTEMGQEVTMRCQPILGHNTVFWYRQTMMQGLELLAYFRNRAPLDDSGMPKDRFSAEMPDATLATLKIQPSEPRDSAVYFCASGLITSPTDTQYFGPGTRLTVL.

The rearrangement uses TRBV29-1 and TRBJ1-1; D unresolved. The CDR3 runs to 12 residues. Trimming removed 0 bases at V and 4 bases at J, with 6 bases between. Germline CDR1 SQVTM, CDR2 ANQGSEA. The CDR3 DNA follows: TGCAGCGTTGAAGAGGGCGGCACTGAAGCTTTCTTT. Translation gives CSVEEGGTEAFF.

This rearrangement joins TRBV19 to TRBJ1-1; D is undetermined. The V and J ends lost 5 bases and 2 bases respectively, with 15 bases between them. The germline gives CDR1 LNHDA, CDR2 SQIVND (reference sequence). CDR3 length: 15 amino acids. CDR3 residues: CASSELSAGNTEAFF. For the CDR3, the DNA is TGTGCCAGTAGTGAATTGTCGGCAGGTAACACTGAAGCTTTCTTT.

The V gene is TRBV3-1 (or the pseudogene TRBV3-2), the J gene TRBJ1-1; weak D call: TRBD1 (6 bases). In germline, CDR1 is LGHDT, CDR2 YNNKEL (reference sequence). This CDR3 is built from 14 residues. Trimming cost V 11 bases and J 5 bases, with 21 bases left between them. The CDR3 DNA reads as TGTGCCGTCCGGGACACGGGTTCGGGGACTGAAGCTTTCTTT. Protein sequence: CAVRDTGSGTEAFF.

V gene TRBV30 combines with J gene TRBJ1-1; 7 bases fit TRBD1. V was pared by 4 bases and J by 5 bases, with 7 bases of the junction left unmatched. Germline-derived CDR1 and CDR2 are GTSNPN and SVGIG (reference sequence). The CDR3 is made up of 13 amino acids. The chain's CDR3 is CAWTPRGRTEAFF. CDR3 in DNA: TGTGCCTGGACACCGAGGGGGCGGACTGAAGCTTTCTTT.

V is TRBV21-1 and J is TRBJ2-1; the table's D call, TRBD1, was not checked against the DNA. TRBV21-1 is shown as a pseudogene. The length of the CDR3 is 14 residues. The CDR3 sequence: CASSAGQCYNEQFF. Here the CDR3 DNA reads TGTGCCAGCAGCGCCGGACAGTGTTACAATGAGCAGTTCTTC.

The chain joins TRBV6-5 to TRBJ2-1; possibly TRBD1 or TRBD2 for D (5 bases each). Germline V gene data show CDR1 as MNHEY and CDR2 as SVGAGI. Trimming cost V 0 bases and J 7 bases, with 13 bases left between them. The CDR3 has 15 amino acids. DNA for the CDR3: TGTGCCAGCAGTTACTCGGGACCCTTGGGGAATGAGCAGTTCTTC. Translated, it gives CASSYSGPLGNEQFF.

The V call is TRBV18, the J call TRBJ1-1; possibly TRBD1 for D (6 bases). CDR1 is KGHSH and CDR2 is LQKENI in the germline V gene. The CDR3 totals 13 residues. V was pared by 2 bases and J by 6 bases, with 10 bases between. CDR3 in DNA: TGTGCCAGCTCACCAGGGGGCGAGGCTGAAGCTTTCTTT. Encoded protein: CASSPGGEAEAFF.

Only a few counts were recorded for this clone. The rearrangement joins TRBV11-3 to TRBJ2-5; 9 bases are a match to TRBD2. V was clipped by 5 bases and J by 4 bases; unmatched bases: 11. The CDR3 has 16 amino acids. From germline, CDR1 is SGHNT and CDR2 YENEEA. CDR3 protein: CASSPWGREGGETQYF. CDR3 in DNA: TGTGCCAGCAGCCCGTGGGGGCGGGAGGGCGGAGAGACCCAGTACTTC.

The chain recombines TRBV11-2 with TRBJ1-3; TRBD1 matches 8 bases. This CDR3 is 16 amino acids long. Unmatched junction bases numbered 17, after V lost 7 bases and J lost 9 bases. Germline V gene lookup returns CDR1 SGHAT and CDR2 FQNNGV. The CDR3, as DNA: TGTGCCAGCAACTACTACCGGACAGGGTTCGGGACCACCATATATTTT. Amino acid sequence: CASNYYRTGFGTTIYF.

The chain uses TRBV5-5 and TRBJ2-3; D not certain. Trimming took off 4 bases at V and 2 bases at J, with 11 bases between the two ends. The CDR3 runs 14 residues. Germline values: CDR1 SGHKS, CDR2 YYEKEE (reference sequence). This CDR3 is CASSLRLVTDTQYF. CDR3 in DNA: TGTGCCAGCAGCCTCAGGTTGGTCACAGATACGCAGTATTTT.

V gene TRBV10-3 combines with J gene TRBJ1-2, with 7 bases aligning to TRBD1. The CDR3 has 13 amino acids. V lost 4 bases and J lost 8; bases outside the gene matches: 7. CDR1 is ENHRY, CDR2 SYGVKD, per germline. For the CDR3, the DNA is TGTGCCATCAGTGGGGGGGACAGCTGGGGCTACACCTTC. Translating it yields CAISGGDSWGYTF.

This sequence joins TRBV25-1 and TRBJ1-1; D ambiguous. V was cut by 2 bases and J by 4 bases, with 2 bases left in between. This CDR3 spans 11 amino acids. CDR1 and CDR2 from the germline V gene are MGHDK and SYGVNS. The CDR3 reads CASSEVTEAFF. The DNA of the CDR3 is TGTGCCAGCAGTGAAGTCACTGAAGCTTTCTTT.